Below, 25 T cell receptor beta chains from the same sample are listed, as sequenced in a study of breast tumors, draining lymph nodes, adjacent tissues. MiXCR, applied by TCRdb to the multiplex PCR reads, yields one record per CDR3 protein. The sample contains some 170,000 distinct CDR3 sequences, roughly 35% of which appear only once. Samples came from axillary lymph nodes draining the breast cancer. The specimen was axillary lymph node tissue. These receptor sequences come from a female donor with breast cancer. Some clones in this sample may be carry-over from other donors' samples.

The DNA for the CDR3 is TGCAGCGGGTGGCGGAGCTTCAACAATGAGCAGTTCTTC. It encodes CSGWRSFNNEQFF. The rearrangement joins TRBV29-1 to TRBJ2-1; D gene ambiguous. Germline V lookup: CDR1 SQVTM, CDR2 ANQGSEA. The CDR3 has 13 amino acids. The V end lost 7 bases, the J end lost 5 bases, and 15 bases lay between the germline ends.

The chain is built from TRBV7-3 and TRBJ2-6; D is ambiguous. V was cut by 1 base and J by 0 bases, with 13 bases left in between. Germline loops: CDR1 SGHTA, CDR2 FQGTGA. This CDR3 is built from 18 residues. CDR3 loop: CASSLRQAAFSGANVLTF. DNA of the CDR3: TGTGCCAGCAGCTTAAGGCAGGCCGCATTCTCTGGGGCCAACGTCCTGACTTTC. The variable domain in full, with the rest retrieved from reference TRBV7-3 and TRBJ2-6, is GAGVSQTPSNKVTEKGKYVELRCDPISGHTALYWYRQSLGQGPEFLIYFQGTGAADDSGLPNDRFFAVRPEGSVSTLKIQRTERGDSAVYLCASSLRQAAFSGANVLTFGAGSRLTVL.

This clonotype has more than one count but fewer than ten. The chain joins TRBV7-3 to TRBJ2-7, with D perhaps TRBD1 (6 bases). Trimming removed 8 bases from V and 6 bases from J, with 29 bases in between. This CDR3 comprises 17 residues. Per germline, CDR1 SGHTA and CDR2 FQGTGA. This chain's CDR3 is CASSLNDLGDTGGEQYF. CDR3 nucleotides: TGTGCCAGCTCGCTCAACGACCTAGGGGACACCGGAGGCGAGCAGTACTTC.

A word on this clonotype: A much larger clone sits a single nucleotide away, making a read error possible. CDR3 region: CASSLRGGSSYNEQFF. The CDR3 DNA sequence: TGTGCCAGCAGCTTACGGGGGGGGAGCTCCTACAATGAGCAGTTCTTC. V and J are TRBV7-3 and TRBJ2-1, with TRBD2 identical over 8 bases. Germline values: CDR1 SGHTA, CDR2 FQGTGA. The CDR3 length is 16 residues. J gave up 0 bases and V 2 bases, and 3 bases lay outside the gene matches.

The chain uses TRBV15 and TRBJ2-7, with 10 bases that match TRBD2. Germline V gives CDR1 LNHNV, CDR2 YYDKDF (reference sequence). V shed 0 bases and J 0 bases; nucleotides not matched to a gene: 8. This CDR3 is built from 18 residues. This chain's CDR3 is CATSRDPRTSGSSYEQYF. For the CDR3, the DNA is TGTGCCACCAGCAGAGATCCCCGGACTAGCGGAAGCTCCTACGAGCAGTACTTC.

In its sample, this clonotype was seen many times. The chain combines TRBV3-1 with TRBJ1-5; TRBD1 aligns across 7 bases. CDR3 size: 15 residues. CDR1 and CDR2 (germline): LGHDT, YNNKEL (reference sequence). V lost 6 bases and J lost 5; bases outside the gene matches: 10. The CDR3 protein is CASSHRRQGDQPQHF. The CDR3 nucleotides read TGTGCCAGCAGTCATAGGAGACAGGGAGATCAGCCCCAGCATTTT. Full variable domain (missing parts from reference TRBV3-1 and TRBJ1-5): DTAVSQTPKYLVTQMGNDKSIKCEQNLGHDTMYWYKQDSKKFLKIMFSYNNKELIINETVPNRFSPKSPDKAHLNLHINSLELGDSAVYFCASSHRRQGDQPQHFGDGTRLSIL.

This clonotype was counted a few times. A much larger clone differs by one base, so this may be a read error. The chain uses TRBV6-5 and TRBJ1-2, with TRBD1 identical over 8 bases. Trimming removed 6 bases from V and 1 base from J; junction bases left unmatched: 7. Per germline, CDR1 MNHEY and CDR2 SVGAGI. The CDR3 is 15 amino acids. CDR3 in DNA: TGTGCCAGCAGGACAGGGGCAGCATATAACTATGGCTACACCTTC. This gives the protein CASRTGAAYNYGYTF.

About this clonotype itself: The junction shows a germline mismatch at one end, possibly a read error. The chain links TRBV29-1 to TRBJ1-2; tentative D call: TRBD1 (6 bases). This CDR3 has 17 amino acids. The germline V gene has CDR1 SQVTM and CDR2 ANQGSEA. The CDR3 region has the DNA TGCGGCGTTGGAGGCAAGGGGGGATTTGGCGCTAACTATGGCTACACCTTC. Translation gives CGVGGKGGFGANYGYTF. The variable domain in full, with the rest retrieved from reference TRBV29-1 and TRBJ1-2, is SAVISQKPSRDICQRGTSLTIQCQVDSQVTMMFWYRQQPGQSLTLIATANQGSEATYESGFVIDKFPISRPNLTFSTLTVSNMSPEDSSIYLCGVGGKGGFGANYGYTFGSGTRLTVV.

The rearrangement uses TRBV29-1 and TRBJ2-7; D is tentatively TRBD1 or TRBD2 (5 bases each). The CDR3 runs to 15 residues. The ends were cut back, 6 bases at V and 0 bases at J, with 18 bases in the middle. CDR1 and CDR2 from the germline V gene are SQVTM and ANQGSEA. CDR3 sequence (DNA): TGCAGCGTCGACTGGGGGAATGGGATCTCCTACGAGCAGTACTTC. This encodes CSVDWGNGISYEQYF.

This clonotype was found a few times. A read error may explain this, as a much larger clone is one base away. The rearrangement joins TRBV11-2 to TRBJ2-7; D is uncertain. The CDR3 is 9 residues long. The ends were cut back, 8 bases at V and 2 bases at J, with 1 base in the middle. Germline V gives CDR1 SGHAT, CDR2 FQNNGV. The DNA for the CDR3 is TGTGCCAGCGCCTACGAGCAGTACTTC. It yields the protein CASAYEQYF.

This clonotype appeared many times. The J gene is TRBJ1-5, the V gene TRBV4-1; D not resolved. Germline CDR1 and CDR2: MGHRA and YSYEKL. The CDR3 contains 15 residues. V was pared by 1 base and J by 2 bases, with 9 bases between. The CDR3 spells CASSQVPTGNQPQHF. Here the CDR3 DNA reads TGCGCCAGCAGCCAAGTTCCCACAGGCAATCAGCCCCAGCATTTT.

Turning to this clonotype: This could be a read error, since a much larger clone is one nucleotide away. This chain connects TRBV13 to TRBJ2-7; D assignment may be TRBD1 or TRBD2 (6 bases each). Trimming took off 5 bases at V and 7 bases at J, with 15 bases between the two ends. The germline gives CDR1 PRHDT, CDR2 FYEKMQ (reference sequence). The CDR3 length is 13 residues. CDR3 sequence reads: CASSAPGAGEQYF. For the CDR3, the DNA is TGTGCCAGCAGCGCCCCGGGGGCAGGAGAGCAGTACTTC.

In regard to this clonotype: With a much larger clone just one base away, this may be a read error. The conserved phenylalanine or tryptophan is not found at the CDR3 terminus, so this likely reflects a read error. The V and J genes are TRBV28 and TRBJ1-6; 9 bases map to TRBD1. Germline trimming cut 1 base from V and 10 bases from J; bases unmatched to any gene: 5. There are 15 residues in the CDR3. Germline lookup yields CDR1 MDHEN and CDR2 SYDVKM. The CDR3 nucleotides read TGTGCCAGCAGTTTATATACAGGGGGCAAGTCACCCCTCCACTCT. It encodes CASSLYTGGKSPLHS.

This clonotype was recorded at least ten times. J is TRBJ1-4 and V is TRBV5-1; no clear D gene. V gave up 2 bases and J gave up 5 bases, with 10 bases separating them. Germline CDR1 is SGHRS and CDR2 is YFSETQ. The CDR3 extends over 14 amino acids. The chain's CDR3 is CASSFRGTNEKLFF. CDR3 DNA: TGCGCCAGCAGCTTCCGGGGTACCAATGAAAAACTGTTTTTT.

Many counts were recorded for this clonotype. The chain has TRBV20-1 and TRBJ2-5; 8 bases are shared with TRBD2. In germline, CDR1 is DFQATT, CDR2 SNEGSKA (reference sequence). The CDR3 extends over 14 amino acids. V dropped 6 bases and J dropped 3; count of bases not matched to a gene: 9. CDR3 loop: CSARGGAAKETQYF. The DNA of the CDR3 is TGCAGTGCACGGGGGGGAGCGGCCAAAGAGACCCAGTACTTC.

This clonotype was counted many times. The V gene is TRBV11-2, the J gene TRBJ2-3; 7 bases align to TRBD1. CDR3 size: 13 residues. CDR1 and CDR2 (germline): SGHAT, FQNNGV. Losses at the gene ends were 4 bases for V and 10 bases for J; bases not matched to a gene: 8. The CDR3 region has the DNA TGTGCCAGCAGCTCGGACAGGAGATTGGCGCAGTATTTT. Amino acid sequence: CASSSDRRLAQYF.

Ten or more counts support this clonotype. The chain joins TRBV30 to TRBJ2-3; D gene unclear. V shed 5 bases and J shed 4 bases, with 13 bases lying between them. CDR1 is GTSNPN, CDR2 SVGIG, per germline (reference sequence). This CDR3 has 13 residues. CDR3 nucleotide sequence: TGTGCCTGGGCGGTGATCTCCCCAGATACGCAGTATTTT. Translated: CAWAVISPDTQYF.

V and J are TRBV4-1 and TRBJ1-1; D is unresolved. The V end lost 0 bases, the J end lost 4 bases, and 6 bases lay between the germline ends. Germline values: CDR1 MGHRA, CDR2 YSYEKL. This CDR3 spans 13 amino acids. CDR3 region: CASSQEDGTEAFF. The CDR3 DNA is TGCGCCAGCAGCCAAGAAGATGGCACTGAAGCTTTCTTT.

This clonotype has ten or more counts. The rearrangement uses TRBV5-1 and TRBJ1-6; 9 bases align to TRBD1. The CDR3 is 15 amino acids. V lost 3 bases and J lost 11; bases outside the gene matches: 9. The germline gives CDR1 SGHRS, CDR2 YFSETQ. The CDR3: CASSWDRESWAPLHF. In DNA form, the CDR3 reads TGCGCCAGCAGCTGGGACAGGGAGAGTTGGGCACCCCTCCACTTT. The full variable domain, rest sourced from reference TRBV5-1 and TRBJ1-6, is KAGVTQTPRYLIKTRGQQVTLSCSPISGHRSVSWYQQTPGQGLQFLFEYFSETQRNKGNFPGRFSGRQFSNSRSEMNVSTLELGDSALYLCASSWDRESWAPLHFGNGTRLTVT.

This clonotype has ten or more counts. This chain links TRBV7-2 with TRBJ1-2; D unresolved. This CDR3 contains 14 residues. Trimming cost V 2 bases and J 4 bases, with 11 bases left between them. The germline CDR1 and CDR2 sequences are SGHTA and FQGNSA. The CDR3 DNA is TGTGCCAGCAGCTTATCGGCAGGTTCCTATGGCTACACCTTC. Amino acids: CASSLSAGSYGYTF. Full variable domain (rest looked up from reference TRBV7-2 and TRBJ1-2): GAGVSQSPSNKVTEKGKDVELRCDPISGHTALYWYRQSLGQGLEFLIYFQGNSAPDKSGLPSDRFSAERTGGSVSTLTIQRTQQEDSAVYLCASSLSAGSYGYTFGSGTRLTVV.

This clonotype was recorded many times. The chain links TRBV7-2 to TRBJ1-4; TRBD1 matches 9 bases. The CDR3 extends over 15 amino acids. Trimming took 1 base from V and 10 from J; bases not matched to a gene: 7. CDR1 is SGHTA, CDR2 FQGNSA, per germline. CDR3 sequence reads: CASSLGAGQGTKLFF. For the CDR3, the DNA is TGTGCCAGCAGCTTAGGGGCGGGACAGGGCACAAAACTGTTTTTT.

A remark on this clonotype: A read error may be the cause here, since a much bigger clone is one base away. CDR3 DNA: TGTGCCAGCAGCCCCTTGGGGGGATATGGCCACACCTTC. It translates to CASSPLGGYGHTF. V gene TRBV6-5 combines with J gene TRBJ1-2; perhaps TRBD1 as D (5 bases). Per germline, CDR1 MNHEY and CDR2 SVGAGI. This CDR3 comprises 13 residues.

To note about this clonotype: A much larger clone differs by one base, so this may be a read error. The J gene is TRBJ1-4, the V gene TRBV28; D ambiguous. Trimming stripped 8 bases from V and 2 bases from J, with 15 bases between. This CDR3 comprises 15 residues. Germline V gene lookup returns CDR1 MDHEN and CDR2 SYDVKM. CDR3 bases: TGTGCCAGCGGTACCACGGGGTTCACTAATGAAAAACTGTTTTTT. It yields the protein CASGTTGFTNEKLFF.

This clonotype was seen a few times. A much larger clone sits a single nucleotide away, making a read error possible. The CDR3 DNA reads TGCAGTGCTAGAACGACAGGGGGCTGGACACAGCCCCAGCATTTT. Protein product: CSARTTGGWTQPQHF. This chain links TRBV20-1 with TRBJ1-5; 10 bases are shared with TRBD1. With V trimmed by 2 bases and J by 7 bases, 8 bases remained unmatched. CDR3 length equals 15 residues. CDR1 DFQATT and CDR2 SNEGSKA come from the germline V gene (reference sequence).

The table lists this clonotype with many counts. The rearrangement uses TRBV28 and TRBJ2-2, with 7 bases identical to TRBD1. Trimming at V came to 6 bases and at J to 0 bases, leaving 10 bases not matched to a gene. Germline V lookup: CDR1 MDHEN, CDR2 SYDVKM. This CDR3 region has 17 residues. The CDR3 DNA is TGTGCCAGCAGGGCCCCCCGGGACAGTGCGAACACCGGGGAGCTGTTTTTT. Protein product: CASRAPRDSANTGELFF.